This TCR beta chain was profiled in a study of T cell repertoires in cytomegalovirus infection. Turning to the study itself: Public TCR beta signatures marked donors with CMV infection and the matching HLA. Study-level results: Dominant in the ex vivo response were TCR beta clonotypes restricted by HLA-C and specific for CMV.

From germline, CDR1 is MNHEY and CDR2 SVGEGT. V was cut by 4 bases and J by 6 bases, with 16 bases left in between. This CDR3 comprises 15 residues. This clonotype was recorded many times. Its cognate antigen is unknown. Each CDR3 protein gets one entry after TCRdb re-called the reads with MiXCR. In the table there are tens of thousands of distinct CDR3 sequences, about 4.2% of which are singletons. The source is a human donor in good health (CMV status not recorded). Some clones in this sample may be carry-over from other donors' samples. The chain carries TRBV6-2 or TRBV6-3 and TRBJ1-5, with a possible D match to TRBD1 (5 bases). Sequenced: PBMCs. CDR3 loop: CASSFGRALSQPQHF. CDR3 nucleotides: TGTGCCAGCAGTTTCGGCAGGGCTTTAAGTCAGCCCCAGCATTTT.